This T cell receptor beta chain came from a study of response to subunit inactivated influenza vaccine. The CDR3 spans 14 residues. V was pared by 6 bases and J by 4 bases, with 15 bases between. Germline CDR1 is LGHNA and CDR2 is YNFKEQ. From the RT-PCR reads, TCRdb called clonotypes with MiXCR, one entry per CDR3 protein. This sample yields over 650,000 distinct CDR3 sequences, of which around 20% are seen a single time; approximately 11% belongs to the top ten. This clonotype appeared a few times. The antigen remains undetermined. Findings of the study overall: The authors put forward the suggestion that each seasonal influenza vaccination may bring in only a limited number of new T cells.

The sequencing here drew on PBMCs from blood, taken 5 to 6 days after vaccination. V and J are TRBV4-2 and TRBJ1-2; D remains ambiguous. The source is a man in his fifties or sixties who received an inactivated influenza vaccine. The CDR3 loop is CASRQTPRSYGYTF. As DNA, the CDR3 is TGTGCCAGCAGGCAGACTCCTCGGAGCTATGGCTACACCTTC.